Following are 32 T cell receptor beta chains from one sample sequenced in a study of blood T cell repertoires in COVID-19. Only in-frame clones appear in the TCRdb table, and some are missing; sequencing was by immunoSEQ multiplex PCR. The sample comprises 170,000 or so clones, about 86% of which are singletons, and 0.88% rests with the top ten. The sample was peripheral blood. The receptor set was obtained from a woman younger than 35 who had recovered from COVID-19.

The chain links TRBV4-2 to TRBJ1-1; 7 nucleotides agree with TRBD1. Looked up from germline, CDR1 is LGHNA and CDR2 is YNFKEQ. The CDR3 sequence is 12 residues long. Trimming took 4 bases from V and 8 from J; bases not matched to a gene: 4. Here the CDR3 reads CASSPLTGEAFF. As DNA, the CDR3 is TGTGCCAGCAGCCCACTGACAGGGGAAGCTTTCTTT.

CDR3 coding DNA: TGTGCCAGCAGCAGCGGGGTTGGACATGTTGAAAAACTGTTTTTT. This gives the protein CASSSGVGHVEKLFF. The chain is built from TRBV5-6 and TRBJ1-4; TRBD1 is a possible D gene (5 bases). The CDR3 totals 15 residues. Trimming shortened V by 4 bases and J by 7 bases, and 17 bases separated the two germline ends. The germline V gene has CDR1 SGHDT and CDR2 YYEEEE.

The J gene is TRBJ2-3, the V gene TRBV12-5; no reliable D call. This CDR3 region has 13 residues. Trimming removed 2 bases from V and 4 bases from J, with 7 bases in between. Germline assignment: CDR1 LGHNT and CDR2 FRNRAP. CDR3: CASGLRGSDTQYF. The CDR3 DNA reads as TGTGCTAGTGGTTTGAGAGGTTCAGATACGCAGTATTTT.

V gene TRBV29-1 combines with J gene TRBJ2-3; possible D gene TRBD2, 6 bases. Germline CDR1 and CDR2: SQVTM and ANQGSEA. CDR3 length: 13 amino acids. Trimming pared 3 bases from V and 0 bases from J, leaving 7 bases between. The CDR3 loop reads CSVERDSTDTQYF. The CDR3, as DNA: TGCAGCGTTGAGCGGGACAGCACAGATACGCAGTATTTT.

J is TRBJ2-1 and V is TRBV10-3; 14 nucleotides align to TRBD2. V lost 4 bases and J lost 2; bases outside the gene matches: 4. This CDR3 is built from 17 residues. Germline V gene lookup returns CDR1 ENHRY and CDR2 SYGVKD. This chain's CDR3 is CAISGTSGGPAYNEQFF. The CDR3 nucleotides read TGTGCCATCAGTGGGACTAGCGGGGGGCCCGCCTACAATGAGCAGTTCTTC.

The chain is built from TRBV12-3 or TRBV12-4 and TRBJ1-5, with TRBD1 matching 7 bases. The trim removed 5 bases at V and 4 bases at J, leaving 2 bases unmatched. The CDR3 has 13 amino acids. The CDR3 spells CASSIRGNQPQHF. The CDR3 DNA sequence: TGTGCCAGCAGTATCAGGGGGAATCAGCCCCAGCATTTT.

This clone was observed a handful of times. The chain employs TRBV6-5 and TRBJ1-5; 8 bases align to TRBD1. CDR1 and CDR2 (germline): MNHEY, SVGAGI. With 6 bases clipped from V and 5 bases from J, the junction kept 9 bases outside the gene matches. This CDR3 is 15 amino acids long. The DNA of the CDR3 is TGTGCCAGCAGGCCGCGGGACAGGCGGGATCAGCCCCAGCATTTT. It encodes CASRPRDRRDQPQHF.

This sequence joins TRBV14 and TRBJ2-2, with D possibly TRBD2 on 6 matching bases. The CDR3 has 16 residues. V was trimmed by 0 bases and J by 6 bases, leaving 14 bases between them. Germline values: CDR1 SGHDN, CDR2 FVKESK. The CDR3 DNA reads TGTGCCAGCAGCCAAGACCTCTGGGCGGGGCCCGGGGAGCTGTTTTTT. The encoded protein is CASSQDLWAGPGELFF.

This sequence joins TRBV27 and TRBJ2-1; tentative D call: TRBD1 (5 bases). From germline, CDR1 is MNHEY and CDR2 SMNVEV (reference sequence). The germline V and J ends were trimmed by 2 bases and 2 bases, with 7 bases remaining between them. There are 14 residues in the CDR3. The CDR3 bases are TGTGCCAGCAGTTTAACAGGACCCTACAATGAGCAGTTCTTC. It yields the protein CASSLTGPYNEQFF.

This sequence joins TRBV3-1 (or the pseudogene TRBV3-2) and TRBJ2-7; D might be TRBD1 (5 bases). CDR1 and CDR2 (germline): LGHDT, YNNKEL (reference sequence). The CDR3 spans 16 residues. V gave up 4 bases and J gave up 3 bases, with 19 bases separating them. This CDR3 reads CASSPSFDWGIYEQYF. The CDR3 coding sequence is TGTGCCAGCAGCCCCTCGTTTGACTGGGGCATCTACGAGCAGTACTTC.

The chain combines TRBV10-3 with TRBJ1-3, with D hard to call. Germline values: CDR1 ENHRY, CDR2 SYGVKD. The CDR3 length is 15 residues. V shed 6 bases and J shed 3 bases, with 15 bases lying between them. The CDR3 loop reads CAISKGSVNGNTIYF. CDR3 nucleotide sequence: TGTGCCATCAGCAAAGGGAGCGTCAATGGAAACACCATATATTTT.

The V call is TRBV27, the J call TRBJ1-5, with a tentative D call TRBD1 (5 bases). The CDR3 loop spans 14 amino acids. V lost 4 bases and J lost 7, with 14 bases in between. Per the germline V gene, CDR1 is MNHEY and CDR2 is SMNVEV (reference sequence). CDR3 nucleotides: TGTGCCAGCAGTTGGTCAGCACCAGGGCAGCCCCAGCATTTT. As protein: CASSWSAPGQPQHF.

V usage is TRBV5-4 and J usage is TRBJ2-3, with TRBD2 identical over 8 bases. The J segment lost 6 bases and the V segment lost 0 bases, leaving 9 bases of the junction unmatched. This CDR3 has 16 amino acids. The V gene's germline CDR1 is SGHNT and CDR2 YYREEE (reference sequence). In DNA form, the CDR3 reads TGTGCCAGCAGCTTGGTTCCGGGGGGGCCTGGGGATACGCAGTATTTT. Protein product: CASSLVPGGPGDTQYF. The full variable domain, in which reference TRBV5-4 and TRBJ2-3 provide the parts outside the CDR3, is ETGVTQSPTHLIKTRGQQVTLRCSSQSGHNTVSWYQQALGQGPQFIFQYYREEENGRGNFPPRFSGLQFPNYSSELNVNALELDDSALYLCASSLVPGGPGDTQYFGPGTRLTVL.

The chain uses TRBV6-5 and TRBJ2-1; TRBD2 matches 8 bases. The germline CDR1 and CDR2 sequences are MNHEY and SVGAGI. The CDR3 spans 15 residues. The V segment lost 5 bases and the J segment 6 bases; nucleotides outside the gene matches: 9. DNA for the CDR3: TGTGCCAGCAGTCCCGCGGGAGGCTGGGGCAATGAGCAGTTCTTC. Translated: CASSPAGGWGNEQFF.

The V call is TRBV21-1, the J call TRBJ1-2; the table's TRBD1 call for D was not verified on the DNA. TRBV21-1 corresponds to a pseudogene. The CDR3 runs to 14 residues. The CDR3 reads CASSKARGNYGYTF. The CDR3 DNA follows: TGTGCCAGCAGCAAAGCCAGGGGGAACTATGGCTACACCTTC.

The chain uses TRBV3-1 (or the pseudogene TRBV3-2) and TRBJ1-2, with D maybe TRBD1 (6 bases). The CDR3 has 15 amino acids. Trimming shortened V by 2 bases and J by 7 bases, and 17 bases separated the two germline ends. CDR1 is LGHDT, CDR2 YNNKEL, per germline (reference sequence). CDR3 sequence (DNA): TGTGCCAGCAGCCAAAGCGGCGGGGGGCGCGGTGGCTACACCTTC. Encoded protein: CASSQSGGGRGGYTF.

This chain joins TRBV5-3 and TRBJ1-2, with D unresolved. TRBV5-3 is assigned to the ORF class and has an uncertain function. This CDR3 contains 13 residues. Trimming removed 7 bases from V and 7 bases from J, with 17 bases in between. The CDR3 loop reads CARFSTPRCGYTF. CDR3 nucleotides: TGTGCCAGATTCTCCACCCCCCGGTGTGGCTACACCTTC.

The V gene is TRBV19, the J gene TRBJ2-1; D perhaps matches TRBD1 (6 bases). The V and J ends lost 1 base and 0 bases respectively, with 13 bases between them. Per germline, CDR1 LNHDA and CDR2 SQIVND (reference sequence). The CDR3 has 17 amino acids. In DNA form, the CDR3 reads TGTGCCAGTAGTATAGGTCAGGGGCTCAGCTCCTACAATGAGCAGTTCTTC. Translation: CASSIGQGLSSYNEQFF.

This chain uses TRBV27 with TRBJ2-4; the match to TRBD1 covers 7 bases. This CDR3 has 13 amino acids. Trimming cost V 2 bases and J 8 bases; bases outside gene matches: 3. Germline CDR1 is MNHEY and CDR2 is SMNVEV (reference sequence). The CDR3 reads CASSLAQGDIQYF. The DNA for the CDR3 is TGTGCCAGCAGTTTAGCCCAGGGGGACATTCAGTACTTC.

The chain carries TRBV5-1 and TRBJ2-1, with a weak D call TRBD2 (5 bases). The CDR3 runs to 12 residues. Trimming stripped 3 bases from V and 7 bases from J, with 8 bases between. Germline assignment: CDR1 SGHRS and CDR2 YFSETQ. The CDR3 loop reads CASSSPGNEQFF. Here the CDR3 DNA reads TGCGCCAGCAGCTCGCCGGGAAATGAGCAGTTCTTC.

This chain joins TRBV3-1 (or the pseudogene TRBV3-2) and TRBJ1-2; 10 bases agree with TRBD1. The CDR3 is 14 residues long. The V and J ends lost 6 bases and 4 bases, in that order; junction bases with no gene match: 5. Germline CDR1 and CDR2: LGHDT and YNNKEL (reference sequence). The CDR3 DNA is TGTGCCAGCAGACAGGGACAGGGGAGCTATGGCTACACCTTC. It codes for CASRQGQGSYGYTF.

The chain combines TRBV28 with TRBJ2-5; TRBD1 is a possible D gene (5 bases). The V gene's germline CDR1 is MDHEN and CDR2 SYDVKM. The V end lost 6 bases, the J end lost 4 bases, and 6 bases lay between the germline ends. There are 11 residues in the CDR3. This chain's CDR3 is CASRQAETQYF. The CDR3 DNA reads TGTGCCAGCAGACAGGCAGAGACCCAGTACTTC. Full variable domain (outside the CDR3, taken from reference TRBV28 and TRBJ2-5): DVKVTQSSRYLVKRTGEKVFLECVQDMDHENMFWYRQDPGLGLRLIYFSYDVKMKEKGDIPEGYSVSREKKERFSLILESASTNQTSMYLCASRQAETQYFGPGTRLLVL.

The V call is TRBV6-2 or TRBV6-3, the J call TRBJ2-3; TRBD2 aligns across 7 bases. Germline-derived CDR1 and CDR2 are MNHEY and SVGEGT. CDR3 length: 13 residues. V lost 5 bases, J lost 2 bases, and 1 base stayed unmatched. The DNA for the CDR3 is TGTGCCAGCAGTGGGGGGGACACAGATACGCAGTATTTT. Protein sequence: CASSGGDTDTQYF.

The chain is built from TRBV6-4 and TRBJ1-5; tentative D call: TRBD1 (5 bases). The V gene's germline CDR1 is MRHNA and CDR2 SNTAGT. The V end was cut by 0 bases, the J end by 7 bases, with 16 bases between. The CDR3 consists of 16 residues. The DNA of the CDR3 is TGTGCCAGCAGTGACTCGGGGACTTCTATCGAGCAGCCCCAGCATTTT. Amino acids: CASSDSGTSIEQPQHF.

This clone was recorded a few times. V gene TRBV29-1 combines with J gene TRBJ1-5; tentatively, D is TRBD1 (6 bases). The CDR3 runs to 15 residues. Germline CDR1 and CDR2: SQVTM and ANQGSEA. V was shortened by 3 bases and J by 2 bases, with 14 bases between the two germline ends. CDR3 amino acids: CSVDLGAGGNQPQHF. The CDR3 DNA is TGCAGCGTTGATCTGGGGGCTGGCGGCAATCAGCCCCAGCATTTT.

The chain joins TRBV4-2 to TRBJ2-3, with 8 bases matching TRBD1. The trim removed 2 bases at V and 6 bases at J, leaving 13 bases unmatched. The germline CDR1 and CDR2 sequences are LGHNA and YNFKEQ. This CDR3 region has 17 residues. The CDR3 sequence: CASSQLGQGGLSDTQYF. The CDR3 DNA is TGTGCCAGCAGCCAACTAGGACAGGGAGGACTTAGCGATACGCAGTATTTT.

The rearrangement joins TRBV25-1 to TRBJ2-1; 9 bases align to TRBD1. Germline V gene sequence: CDR1 MGHDK, CDR2 SYGVNS. Unmatched junction bases numbered 5, after V lost 3 bases and J lost 8 bases. This CDR3 is 14 amino acids long. The CDR3 nucleotides are TGTGCCAGCAGTGATTCGGACAGGGGCTATGAGCAGTTCTTC. It codes for CASSDSDRGYEQFF.

The genes are TRBV4-1 and TRBJ2-3, with TRBD1 matching 9 bases. The junction had 9 bases not matched to a gene; V was cut back by 5 bases and J by 3 bases. Germline V gene sequence: CDR1 MGHRA, CDR2 YSYEKL. This CDR3 contains 16 residues. The CDR3 sequence is CASSVGGTGSTDTQYF. In DNA form, the CDR3 reads TGCGCCAGCAGCGTTGGGGGGACAGGGAGTACAGATACGCAGTATTTT.

V usage is TRBV9 and J usage is TRBJ2-2, with D hard to call. Germline-derived CDR1 and CDR2 are SGDLS and YYNGEE. CDR3 length equals 12 residues. The V end was cut by 4 bases, the J end by 8 bases, with 9 bases between. The CDR3 loop reads CASSPWPGELFF. As DNA, the CDR3 is TGTGCCAGCAGCCCTTGGCCGGGGGAGCTGTTTTTT.

The chain is built from TRBV7-9 and TRBJ1-1; the D is unclear. The germline V gene encodes CDR1 SEHNR and CDR2 FQNEAQ (reference sequence). V was shortened by 2 bases and J by 4 bases, with 8 bases between the two germline ends. The CDR3 totals 13 residues. The CDR3 region has the DNA TGTGCCAGCAGCTTATCGTCGGTCACTGAAGCTTTCTTT. Translated, it gives CASSLSSVTEAFF. The whole variable domain, remainder taken from reference TRBV7-9 and TRBJ1-1, is DTGVSQNPRHKITKRGQNVTFRCDPISEHNRLYWYRQTLGQGPEFLTYFQNEAQLEKSRLLSDRFSAERPKGSFSTLEIQRTEQGDSAMYLCASSLSSVTEAFFGQGTRLTVV.

This chain links TRBV4-1 with TRBJ2-1, with D perhaps TRBD1 (7 bases). The germline V and J ends were trimmed by 2 bases and 9 bases, with 17 bases remaining between them. Germline CDR1 reads MGHRA; CDR2 reads YSYEKL. This CDR3 is built from 15 residues. The CDR3 reads CASSQRGTDVGEQFF. The CDR3 coding sequence is TGCGCCAGCAGCCAACGCGGGACAGACGTTGGTGAGCAGTTCTTC.

The rearrangement uses TRBV2 and TRBJ1-1; D perhaps matches TRBD1 (6 bases). V lost 10 bases and J 5 bases, leaving 17 bases between the germline ends. The CDR3 is 13 residues long. Germline-derived CDR1 and CDR2 are SNHLY and FYNNEI. For the CDR3, the DNA is TGTGCCATCGGCCAGGGGAAAGGGACTGAAGCTTTCTTT. Translation gives CAIGQGKGTEAFF.